This TCR beta chain comes out of a study of blood T cell repertoires in COVID-19. This CDR3 contains 13 residues. V shed 8 bases and J 7 bases; nucleotides not matched to a gene: 8. Germline CDR1 reads SQVTM; CDR2 reads ANQGSEA. Sequencing used immunoSEQ multiplex PCR; TCRdb keeps in-frame clones, though not all of them. The sample contains 100,000 or so clones, around nine tenths of which appear only once. The chain joins TRBV29-1 to TRBJ1-4; TRBD1 aligns across 9 bases. The sample consisted of peripheral blood. This sequence originates from a man aged 45 to 65 with active or convalescent COVID-19. CDR3 protein: CSYVGTGSEKLFF. CDR3 DNA: TGCAGCTACGTAGGGACAGGGTCTGAAAAACTGTTTTTT.